This T cell receptor (beta chain) was recovered during a study of T-cell reconstitution after alpha-beta-depleted transplantation in children. The study's findings and limits: T-cell counts and diversity at one year post-transplant came mainly from newly produced T cells. About two months after transplant, alpha-beta T cells reportedly came from several hundred expanded graft clones.

This clonotype came up many times. Its cognate antigen is unknown. Unique molecular identifiers were built into the TCRbeta library. TCRdb ran MiXCR on the PCR reads and lists one entry per CDR3 protein. Of some 200,000 distinct CDR3 sequences listed, approximately 6.3% were seen once; the top ten hold 5.5%. The CDR3 consists of 14 residues. CDR1 is LGHDT, CDR2 YNNKEL, per germline (reference sequence). V lost 2 bases, J lost 9 bases, and 14 bases lay in between. This chain links TRBV3-1 with TRBJ2-4; weak D call: TRBD1 (6 bases). This sample comprised PBMCs, obtained before TCRalphabeta/CD19-depleted stem cell transplant. The TCR was taken from a boy between 2 and 10 years old with acute lymphoblastic leukemia, due to receive a stem cell transplant. Written as DNA, the CDR3 is TGTGCCAGCAGCCAATTGGACAGCGTCAGCATTCAGTACTTC. This sequence encodes CASSQLDSVSIQYF.